The 24 T cell receptor beta chains listed next were all sequenced from one sample in a study of blood T cell repertoires in COVID-19 (dated by TCRdb to the early 2020s). Library method: the immunoSEQ multiplex PCR assay. TCRdb retrieved this table from immuneACCESS and kept in-frame rearrangements only. Not all clones are present; in checked studies, unresolved V genes account for under half, and no reason is known for the remainder. In this sample the table shows fewer than 350,000 clones, 81% of which occur a single time. The ten most abundant clones make up 2.5% to 3.5% of the sample. What was sequenced was peripheral blood. The receptors shown here come from a woman in her fifties or sixties with active or convalescent COVID-19.

The V gene is TRBV19, the J gene TRBJ2-7, with D tentatively TRBD1 (5 bases). Between the trimmed V and J ends, which lost 2 bases and 3 bases, there was a span of 14 bases. The germline V gene encodes CDR1 LNHDA and CDR2 SQIVND (reference sequence). This CDR3 has 15 amino acids. This CDR3 reads CASSITGDSFYEQYF. For the CDR3, the DNA is TGTGCCAGTAGTATAACCGGAGACAGCTTCTACGAGCAGTACTTC.

About this clone: In the same sample, other DNA sequences code for this CDR3. The J gene is TRBJ1-2, the V gene TRBV6-5; 8 bases line up with TRBD1. After removal of 6 bases from V and 7 bases from J, the junction contained 4 bases not matched to a gene. Germline values: CDR1 MNHEY, CDR2 SVGAGI. This CDR3 region has 12 residues. The CDR3, as DNA: TGTGCCAGCAGCTTGACAGGGGTTGGCTACACCTTC. Translation gives CASSLTGVGYTF.

V is TRBV10-1 and J is TRBJ1-2; weak D call: TRBD1 (5 bases). Germline V lookup: CDR1 WNHNN, CDR2 SYGVQD (reference sequence). This CDR3 is 15 amino acids long. Trimming removed 3 bases at V and 4 bases at J, with 15 bases between. CDR3 nucleotide sequence: TGCGCCAGCAGTGACACAGGAGTGGGCTTCTATGGCTACACCTTC. The encoded protein is CASSDTGVGFYGYTF.

This rearrangement joins TRBV7-8 to TRBJ1-4, with 7 positions matching TRBD1. The CDR3 loop spans 15 amino acids. Germline CDR1 and CDR2: SGHVS and FQNEAQ. V lost 4 bases and J lost 4; bases outside the gene matches: 6. The CDR3 nucleotides read TGTGCCAGCAGCTCCGGACAGGCTTATAATGAAAAACTGTTTTTT. This translates into CASSSGQAYNEKLFF.

For this clone: Other DNA sequences from this sample encode an identical CDR3 as well. This chain links TRBV5-1 with TRBJ2-1; 12 bases are a match to TRBD2. The germline V gene has CDR1 SGHRS and CDR2 YFSETQ. This CDR3 is built from 15 residues. J gave up 4 bases and V 2 bases, and 1 base lay outside the gene matches. The CDR3 is CASSLTSGGYNEQFF. CDR3 bases: TGCGCCAGCAGCTTAACTAGCGGGGGGTACAATGAGCAGTTCTTC.

V and J are TRBV28 and TRBJ2-3, with TRBD1 identical over 8 bases. V shed 4 bases and J 9 bases; nucleotides not matched to a gene: 18. The V gene's germline CDR1 is MDHEN and CDR2 SYDVKM. This CDR3 has 17 amino acids. The CDR3 spells CASSSLSGGAGIGTQYF. CDR3 nucleotide sequence: TGTGCCAGCAGTTCCCTCTCAGGGGGCGCGGGGATAGGAACGCAGTATTTT.

V gene TRBV6-2 or TRBV6-3 combines with J gene TRBJ2-2; tentatively, D is TRBD1 (6 bases). Trimming removed 6 bases from V and 4 bases from J, with 18 bases in between. Germline CDR1 is MNHEY and CDR2 is SVGEGT. This CDR3 comprises 16 residues. The CDR3 loop is CASSNRAPVTTGELFF. As DNA, the CDR3 is TGTGCCAGCAGCAACAGGGCGCCCGTAACCACCGGGGAGCTGTTTTTT.

This rearrangement joins TRBV19 to TRBJ2-7, with D perhaps TRBD1 (6 bases). Germline CDR1 LNHDA, CDR2 SQIVND (reference sequence). V was pared by 3 bases and J by 0 bases, with 12 bases between. The CDR3 consists of 15 residues. The DNA of the CDR3 is TGTGCCAGTAGTATCGACAGGACGAGCTCCTACGAGCAGTACTTC. Translated: CASSIDRTSSYEQYF.

The rearrangement joins TRBV4-3 to TRBJ1-1; D is unclear. V was pared by 1 base and J by 4 bases, with 13 bases between. Germline lookup yields CDR1 LGHNA and CDR2 YSLEER. The CDR3 is 15 amino acids. CDR3 sequence: CASSQGRVGGTEAFF. The CDR3 nucleotides read TGCGCCAGCAGCCAAGGTCGAGTCGGCGGCACTGAAGCTTTCTTT.

In the case of this clone: This same CDR3 is encoded by further DNA sequences in the sample. The chain joins TRBV5-1 to TRBJ1-1; TRBD1 matches at 7 bases. Germline V gives CDR1 SGHRS, CDR2 YFSETQ. The CDR3 runs 15 residues. V shed 4 bases and J 0 bases; nucleotides not matched to a gene: 6. The CDR3 sequence is CASSTRTGVNTEAFF. CDR3 nucleotide sequence: TGCGCCAGCAGCACCAGGACAGGAGTGAACACTGAAGCTTTCTTT.

This chain joins TRBV2 and TRBJ2-5; D perhaps matches TRBD2 (6 bases). The germline V gene encodes CDR1 SNHLY and CDR2 FYNNEI. This CDR3 contains 13 residues. V dropped 3 bases and J dropped 4 bases, with 9 bases sitting between them. CDR3 in amino acids: CASSDGRRETQYF. For the CDR3, the DNA is TGTGCCAGCAGTGATGGGAGGCGAGAGACCCAGTACTTC.

This chain joins TRBV11-2 and TRBJ1-2; 7 bases align to TRBD1. J gave up 6 bases and V 1 base, and 8 bases lay outside the gene matches. The CDR3 consists of 15 residues. Germline values: CDR1 SGHAT, CDR2 FQNNGV. The DNA of the CDR3 is TGTGCCAGCAGCTTAGCCCCGGGACAGCCAGATGGCTACACCTTC. Its protein is CASSLAPGQPDGYTF.

The table lists this clone with a count of one. The gene calls are TRBV5-6 and TRBJ2-7; possibly TRBD1 for D (5 bases). This CDR3 contains 16 residues. V lost 2 bases, J lost 1 base, and 16 bases lay in between. The germline CDR1 and CDR2 sequences are SGHDT and YYEEEE. CDR3 region: CASSFLGLAGSYEQYF. The CDR3, as DNA: TGTGCCAGCAGCTTTTTGGGGCTCGCAGGTTCCTACGAGCAGTACTTC.

The J gene is TRBJ2-2, the V gene TRBV9, with 8 positions matching TRBD2. This CDR3 has 15 amino acids. V gave up 0 bases and J gave up 5 bases; unmatched junction bases: 3. The V gene's germline CDR1 is SGDLS and CDR2 YYNGEE. For the CDR3, the DNA is TGTGCCAGCAGCGTAGCTGGACTAGCAACCGGGGAGCTGTTTTTT. It is translated as CASSVAGLATGELFF.

This chain connects TRBV15 to TRBJ2-3, with 11 bases lining up with TRBD1. V shed 0 bases, J shed 6 bases, and the junction held 2 bases outside the gene matches. This CDR3 is 15 amino acids long. Germline values: CDR1 LNHNV, CDR2 YYDKDF (reference sequence). The chain's CDR3 is CATSRDGQGADTQYF. CDR3 in DNA: TGTGCCACCAGCAGAGATGGACAGGGGGCTGATACGCAGTATTTT. Complete variable domain (other parts from reference TRBV15 and TRBJ2-3): DAMVIQNPRYQVTQFGKPVTLSCSQTLNHNVMYWYQQKSSQAPKLLFHYYDKDFNNEADTPDNFQSRRPNTSFCFLDIRSPGLGDTAMYLCATSRDGQGADTQYFGPGTRLTVL.

CDR3 sequence reads: CGTGEGNQPQHF. The CDR3 DNA reads TGTGGTACGGGGGAGGGCAATCAGCCCCAGCATTTT. The genes are TRBV19 and TRBJ1-5; the D gene is possibly TRBD1 (5 bases). This CDR3 has 12 residues. The germline V gene encodes CDR1 LNHDA and CDR2 SQIVND (reference sequence).

This clone was seen just once. The chain couples TRBV10-1 to TRBJ2-5; possibly TRBD1 for D (5 bases). The CDR3 extends over 15 amino acids. V was cut by 5 bases and J by 2 bases, with 15 bases left in between. Germline CDR1 WNHNN, CDR2 SYGVQD (reference sequence). The CDR3 spells CASSQRAGYQETQYF. CDR3 sequence (DNA): TGCGCCAGCAGTCAAAGGGCAGGGTATCAAGAGACCCAGTACTTC.

The rearrangement joins TRBV6-5 to TRBJ2-7, with 12 nucleotides matching TRBD1. Germline V gene data show CDR1 as MNHEY and CDR2 as SVGAGI. This CDR3 comprises 15 residues. Trimming cost V 2 bases and J 6 bases; bases outside gene matches: 5. The CDR3 loop is CASSYGGQGAREQYF. CDR3 bases: TGTGCCAGCAGTTACGGGGGACAGGGGGCTCGCGAGCAGTACTTC.

V gene TRBV5-1 combines with J gene TRBJ2-3; TRBD2 aligns across 7 bases. The J segment lost 4 bases and the V segment lost 4 bases, leaving 6 bases of the junction unmatched. CDR1 is SGHRS and CDR2 is YFSETQ in the germline V gene. CDR3 length equals 14 residues. Here the CDR3 reads CASSRGGYADTQYF. For the CDR3, the DNA is TGCGCCAGCAGCCGGGGAGGGTACGCAGATACGCAGTATTTT.

CDR3 region: CASSLAGAGTDTQYF. The CDR3 DNA is TGTGCCAGCAGCTTAGCAGGGGCTGGCACAGATACGCAGTATTTT. The chain links TRBV7-2 to TRBJ2-3; D might be TRBD1 (5 bases). Germline V lookup: CDR1 SGHTA, CDR2 FQGNSA. Deletions cut 0 bases from V and 1 base from J, with 8 bases between. The length of the CDR3 is 15 residues.

The chain uses TRBV5-1 and TRBJ2-2, with 10 bases that match TRBD1. J gave up 5 bases and V 4 bases, and 2 bases lay outside the gene matches. The germline V gene has CDR1 SGHRS and CDR2 YFSETQ. The CDR3 is 14 residues long. The CDR3 DNA sequence: TGCGCCAGCAGCCGGGACAGGGGAACCGGGGAGCTGTTTTTT. It is translated as CASSRDRGTGELFF.

This clone was counted once. The genes are TRBV5-8 and TRBJ2-2, with a weak D call TRBD2 (5 bases). The CDR3 runs to 13 residues. Germline V gene data show CDR1 as SGHTS and CDR2 as YDEGEE. Deletions cut 10 bases from V and 0 bases from J, with 10 bases between. The CDR3 nucleotides read TGTGCCCCACGGGGAACGAACACCGGGGAGCTGTTTTTT. It yields the protein CAPRGTNTGELFF.

The genes are TRBV3-1 (or the pseudogene TRBV3-2) and TRBJ1-3, with D uncertain. Germline CDR1 and CDR2: LGHDT and YNNKEL (reference sequence). V lost 3 bases to trimming and J lost 2 bases, with 5 bases between them. The CDR3 contains 13 residues. CDR3 residues: CASSHFPGNTIYF. CDR3 sequence (DNA): TGTGCCAGCAGCCACTTCCCTGGAAACACCATATATTTT.

This clone was counted once. V gene TRBV18 combines with J gene TRBJ2-3; 8 nucleotides line up with TRBD1. The V gene's germline CDR1 is KGHSH and CDR2 LQKENI. This CDR3 spans 16 amino acids. V shed 0 bases, J shed 0 bases, and the junction held 2 bases outside the gene matches. In DNA, the CDR3 is TGTGCCAGCTCACCACCGGACAGGGCTAGCACAGATACGCAGTATTTT. This sequence encodes CASSPPDRASTDTQYF. The full variable domain, with the rest looked up from reference TRBV18 and TRBJ2-3, is NAGVMQNPRHLVRRRGQEARLRCSPMKGHSHVYWYRQLPEEGLKFMVYLQKENIIDESGMPKERFSAEFPKEGPSILRIQQVVRGDSAAYFCASSPPDRASTDTQYFGPGTRLTVL.